The 7 T cell receptor beta chains given below trace back to one sample, sequenced in a study of T-cell reconstitution after alpha-beta-depleted transplantation in children. Unique molecular identifiers were incorporated when the TCRbeta library was constructed. TCRdb reanalysed the PCR reads using MiXCR and keeps one entry per CDR3 protein. This table holds approximately 520,000 distinct CDR3 sequences, about an eighth found once. This specimen consisted of PBMCs, mostly from graft donor cells, obtained 180 days after TCRalphabeta/CD19-depleted stem cell transplant. These receptors were collected from a female patient aged 2-15 years who had a stem cell transplant for aplastic anemia, so the T cells may come from the graft donor.

This clonotype came up many times. V and J are TRBV5-1 and TRBJ1-5, with a tentative D call TRBD1 (6 bases). The germline V and J ends were trimmed by 2 bases and 4 bases, with 10 bases remaining between them. The CDR3 sequence is 14 residues long. Germline CDR1 SGHRS, CDR2 YFSETQ. CDR3 region: CASSFGGANQPQHF. Written as DNA, the CDR3 is TGCGCCAGCAGCTTCGGGGGCGCAAATCAGCCCCAGCATTTT. The variable domain in full, with the rest retrieved from reference TRBV5-1 and TRBJ1-5, is KAGVTQTPRYLIKTRGQQVTLSCSPISGHRSVSWYQQTPGQGLQFLFEYFSETQRNKGNFPGRFSGRQFSNSRSEMNVSTLELGDSALYLCASSFGGANQPQHFGDGTRLSIL.

This clonotype was detected a few times. The chain uses TRBV7-2 and TRBJ2-7; D possibly corresponds to TRBD1 (6 bases). This CDR3 is built from 15 residues. The germline V gene has CDR1 SGHTA and CDR2 FQGNSA. V lost 4 bases and J lost 1, with 14 bases in between. The CDR3 protein is CASSSRRTASYEQYF. CDR3 nucleotides: TGTGCCAGCAGCTCAAGGCGGACAGCGTCCTACGAGCAGTACTTC.

This clonotype turned up a few times. This sequence joins TRBV7-2 and TRBJ1-6; D gene ambiguous. V was clipped by 5 bases and J by 7 bases, with 12 bases between them. Per germline, CDR1 SGHTA and CDR2 FQGNSA. The CDR3 length is 14 residues. CDR3 nucleotides: TGTGCCAGCAGCCCTCTAGGAGGCAATTCACCCCTCCACTTT. Protein: CASSPLGGNSPLHF.

This clonotype was found once. Being one base from a much bigger clone, this may be a read error. CDR3 in amino acids: CASGVPSIAGVPDTQYF. The DNA of the CDR3 is TGTGCCAGCGGCGTACCTTCTATAGCGGGAGTCCCAGATACGCAGTATTTT. V gene TRBV9 combines with J gene TRBJ2-3; the match to TRBD2 covers 9 bases. From germline, CDR1 is SGDLS and CDR2 YYNGEE. CDR3 length: 17 amino acids. The full variable domain, with the rest looked up from reference TRBV9 and TRBJ2-3, is DSGVTQTPKHLITATGQRVTLRCSPRSGDLSVYWYQQSLDQGLQFLIQYYNGEERAKGNILERFSAQQFPDLHSELNLSSLELGDSALYFCASGVPSIAGVPDTQYFGPGTRLTVL.

This rearrangement joins TRBV6-5 to TRBJ2-7; the match to TRBD1 covers 8 bases. The CDR3 has 17 amino acids. J was trimmed by 1 base and V by 4 bases; bases with no gene match: 12. CDR1 MNHEY and CDR2 SVGAGI come from the germline V gene. CDR3 coding DNA: TGTGCCAGCAGTTCCAACGGACAGGGACATGATTCCTACGAGCAGTACTTC. Protein sequence: CASSSNGQGHDSYEQYF.

The chain's CDR3 is CASSFLRDRGRVEQYV. As DNA, the CDR3 is TGTGCCAGCAGCTTTCTCCGGGACAGGGGGCGAGTTGAGCAGTACGTC. The J gene is TRBJ2-7, the V gene TRBV5-6; 12 nucleotides agree with TRBD1. Germline V gene data show CDR1 as SGHDT and CDR2 as YYEEEE. Losses at the gene ends were 2 bases for V and 7 bases for J; bases not matched to a gene: 10. There are 16 residues in the CDR3.

This clonotype occurred a few times. This chain joins TRBV29-1 and TRBJ1-2, with D possibly being TRBD1 (6 bases). The CDR3 runs to 22 residues. Germline V gives CDR1 SQVTM, CDR2 ANQGSEA. Deletions cut 3 bases from V and 6 bases from J, with 41 bases between. CDR3 coding DNA: TGCAGCGTTGAGGTGGATTTTATTCCGGGGGGTTCAGAGACAGGCTCTGATGATGGCTACACCTTC. This translates into CSVEVDFIPGGSETGSDDGYTF.